These 14 T cell receptor beta chains share one sample of origin, sequenced in a study of cytomegalovirus exposure and HLA in healthy donors. The study ran its PCR with 60 Vbeta and 13 Jbeta primers. This table comes from immunoSEQ multiplex PCR, and its TCRdb copy is limited to in-frame clones, with some not included. Its clone listing holds about 100,000 clones. The sample was PBMCs. These receptor sequences come from a girl aged 10 to 17 in good health and CMV-seropositive.

V usage is TRBV6-5 and J usage is TRBJ2-2, with D unresolved. V lost 0 bases and J 6 bases, leaving 11 bases between the germline ends. Germline lookup yields CDR1 MNHEY and CDR2 SVGAGI. The CDR3 loop spans 15 amino acids. The CDR3 coding sequence is TGTGCCAGCAGTTACTCAGGCCAGGCCGCCGGGGAGCTGTTTTTT. Its protein is CASSYSGQAAGELFF.

The chain joins TRBV4-3 to TRBJ2-1; D ambiguous. Trimming left V 4 bases short and J 8 bases short, with 6 bases between. Per the germline V gene, CDR1 is LGHNA and CDR2 is YSLEER. The CDR3 spans 11 residues. Written as DNA, the CDR3 is TGCGCCAGCAGCCCTCTTGATGAGCAGTTCTTC. It yields the protein CASSPLDEQFF.

V gene TRBV5-1 combines with J gene TRBJ2-1, with 7 nucleotides matching TRBD2. V shed 2 bases, J shed 2 bases, and the junction held 7 bases outside the gene matches. From germline, CDR1 is SGHRS and CDR2 YFSETQ. CDR3 size: 16 residues. The CDR3 sequence: CASSLGQAGTYNEQFF. CDR3 nucleotide sequence: TGCGCCAGCAGCTTAGGTCAAGCGGGGACCTACAATGAGCAGTTCTTC.

The gene calls are TRBV6-6 and TRBJ2-7; maybe TRBD2 (7 bases). Between the trimmed V and J ends, which lost 0 bases and 0 bases, there was a span of 9 bases. The CDR3 runs to 15 residues. Per the germline V gene, CDR1 is MNHNY and CDR2 is SVGAGI (reference sequence). The CDR3 sequence is CASSYSAGASYEQYF. The CDR3 coding sequence is TGTGCCAGCAGTTACTCGGCGGGGGCCTCCTACGAGCAGTACTTC.

This chain joins TRBV6-5 and TRBJ1-5, with 7 bases identical to TRBD1. This CDR3 comprises 14 residues. Germline-derived CDR1 and CDR2 are MNHEY and SVGAGI. The V gene end was trimmed by 6 bases and the J gene end by 4 bases; junction bases not matched to a gene: 6. DNA for the CDR3: TGTGCCAGCAGCCTGGACAGGCTTAATCAGCCCCAGCATTTT. This translates into CASSLDRLNQPQHF.

The chain recombines TRBV9 with TRBJ1-5, with TRBD1 matching over 7 bases. Germline loops: CDR1 SGDLS, CDR2 YYNGEE. This CDR3 region has 15 residues. V lost 4 bases and J lost 0; bases outside the gene matches: 4. CDR3 loop: CASSPQGISNQPQHF. The DNA for the CDR3 is TGTGCCAGCAGCCCACAGGGGATTAGCAATCAGCCCCAGCATTTT. The variable domain in full, completed from reference TRBV9 and TRBJ1-5, reads DSGVTQTPKHLITATGQRVTLRCSPRSGDLSVYWYQQSLDQGLQFLIQYYNGEERAKGNILERFSAQQFPDLHSELNLSSLELGDSALYFCASSPQGISNQPQHFGDGTRLSIL.

The chain has TRBV9 and TRBJ2-1; weak D call: TRBD2 (6 bases). Germline V gene sequence: CDR1 SGDLS, CDR2 YYNGEE. This CDR3 is built from 14 residues. With 0 bases removed from V and 8 bases from J, the gap between germline ends came to 12 bases. CDR3 nucleotides: TGTGCCAGCAGCGTAGTCGTTGGCGGGGATGAGCAGTTCTTC. This sequence encodes CASSVVVGGDEQFF.

The genes are TRBV27 and TRBJ2-1, with 7 bases lining up with TRBD1. CDR1 is MNHEY, CDR2 SMNVEV, per germline (reference sequence). This CDR3 is 14 amino acids long. V dropped 7 bases and J dropped 3; count of bases not matched to a gene: 6. CDR3 DNA sequence: TGTGCCAGCATGGGACAGACACTCTACAATGAGCAGTTCTTC. It codes for CASMGQTLYNEQFF.

The genes are TRBV6-1 and TRBJ2-1; 10 bases fit TRBD2. The CDR3 consists of 13 residues. With V trimmed by 11 bases and J by 10 bases, 11 bases remained unmatched. Looked up from germline, CDR1 is MNHNS and CDR2 is SASEGT. CDR3 amino acids: CALSGGGPREQFF. CDR3 nucleotides: TGTGCCCTAAGCGGGGGGGGGCCTCGGGAGCAGTTCTTC.

V gene TRBV6-5 combines with J gene TRBJ1-1; TRBD1 might be the D (6 bases). There are 14 residues in the CDR3. V gave up 5 bases and J gave up 0 bases, with 10 bases separating them. Germline values: CDR1 MNHEY, CDR2 SVGAGI. The CDR3 coding sequence is TGTGCCAGCAGTCTACAGGGCATGAACACTGAAGCTTTCTTT. This codes for CASSLQGMNTEAFF.

The chain links TRBV4-1 to TRBJ1-2; 12 positions match TRBD1. CDR1 is MGHRA and CDR2 is YSYEKL in the germline V gene. After removal of 3 bases from V and 5 bases from J, the junction contained 4 bases not matched to a gene. The CDR3 spans 15 residues. This CDR3 reads CASSQGQGAGYGYTF. The CDR3 DNA follows: TGCGCCAGCAGCCAGGGACAGGGGGCCGGGTATGGCTACACCTTC.

The CDR3 spells CSYTGVTEAFF. The CDR3 DNA reads as TGCAGCTACACAGGGGTGACTGAAGCTTTCTTT. The V call is TRBV29-1, the J call TRBJ1-1; 7 bases match TRBD1. The CDR3 has 11 residues. V dropped 8 bases and J dropped 5; count of bases not matched to a gene: 5. Germline V lookup: CDR1 SQVTM, CDR2 ANQGSEA. The entire variable domain, with the rest obtained from reference TRBV29-1 and TRBJ1-1, is as follows: SAVISQKPSRDICQRGTSLTIQCQVDSQVTMMFWYRQQPGQSLTLIATANQGSEATYESGFVIDKFPISRPNLTFSTLTVSNMSPEDSSIYLCSYTGVTEAFFGQGTRLTVV.

The rearrangement uses TRBV4-3 and TRBJ1-3; D perhaps matches TRBD1 (5 bases). With 0 bases removed from V and 3 bases from J, the gap between germline ends came to 12 bases. Germline loops: CDR1 LGHNA, CDR2 YSLEER. The CDR3 is 16 residues long. CDR3 DNA: TGCGCCAGCAGCCAAGATCGGAGGGGCAGTGGAAACACCATATATTTT. Translation: CASSQDRRGSGNTIYF.

V is TRBV18 and J is TRBJ1-6; tentative D call: TRBD1 (5 bases). Germline V gene lookup returns CDR1 KGHSH and CDR2 LQKENI. The germline V and J ends were trimmed by 3 bases and 16 bases, with 22 bases remaining between them. The CDR3 runs 15 residues. The CDR3 DNA sequence: TGTGCCAGCTCACCTGATTCAGCGAGTGCAGGGTCGCTCCACTTT. It is translated as CASSPDSASAGSLHF.